This T cell receptor (beta chain) was recorded in a study of neoadjuvant nivolumab and ipilimumab in lung cancer. Sequencing used immunoSEQ multiplex PCR; TCRdb keeps in-frame clones, though not all of them. The data show tens of thousands of clones, with 82% seen just once and under 30% held by the top ten. As to this clone: The antigen remains undetermined.

J gave up 5 bases and V 5 bases, and 2 bases lay outside the gene matches. The CDR3 length is 14 residues. CDR1 is SEHNR and CDR2 is FQNEAQ in the germline V gene (reference sequence). The study, taken as a whole, reports: TCR richness and clonality were higher in tumors than adjacent uninvolved lung.

The clonotype was recovered from an adult with non-small cell lung cancer. This chain connects TRBV7-9 to TRBJ2-7; the match to TRBD2 covers 14 bases. This specimen consisted of peripheral blood, obtained before neoadjuvant nivolumab, alone or with ipilimumab. The CDR3 reads CASSLGLAGDEQYF. Here the CDR3 DNA reads TGTGCCAGCAGCCTGGGACTAGCGGGAGACGAGCAGTACTTC.